This TCR beta chain was observed in a study of blood T cell repertoires in COVID-19. Study information: The origin of the acute and convalescent COVID-19 samples was the United States, Italy and Spain. From T cells, B-cell-depleted T cells, or PBMCs came the material, which was cDNA or gDNA.

TCRdb's table, derived via immunoSEQ multiplex PCR, lists solely in-frame clones and lacks some. This table holds about 260,000 clones, approximately 87% found once. Germline values: CDR1 MNHEY, CDR2 SVGEGT. The CDR3 loop spans 13 amino acids. V lost 6 bases and J lost 6, with 14 bases in between. This chain links TRBV6-2 or TRBV6-3 with TRBJ1-2, with a tentative D call TRBD1 (6 bases). The sequenced sample was peripheral blood. The receptor comes from a man between 60 and 70 years old who had recovered from COVID-19. This CDR3 is CASSFTGIDGYTF. The CDR3 DNA sequence: TGTGCCAGCAGCTTTACAGGGATAGATGGCTACACCTTC.